This entry lists 26 T cell receptor beta chains sequenced from one sample in a study of blood T cell repertoires in COVID-19. Profiling relied on immunoSEQ multiplex PCR, and the TCRdb table lists in-frame clones only, not all of them. The sample lists more than 250,000 clones; under 90% were seen once. The specimen was PBMCs or T cells enriched from blood (not recorded which). The receptors shown here come from a woman under 30 who had recovered from COVID-19.

Remarks on this clone: At one of its ends the junction is not consistent with the germline gene, which may arise from a read error. J is TRBJ2-3 and V is TRBV24-1; 9 nucleotides align to TRBD1. The CDR3 loop spans 14 amino acids. Per germline, CDR1 KGHDR and CDR2 SFDVKD. The CDR3 here is CATSSTGGTDTQYF. The CDR3 region has the DNA TGTGCCACCAGTTCAACAGGGGGCACGGATACGCAGTATTTT.

This clone appeared a few times. The rearrangement links TRBV19 to TRBJ2-7, with TRBD1 identical over 12 bases. Trimming took 3 bases from V and 3 from J; bases not matched to a gene: 9. This CDR3 has 17 amino acids. From germline, CDR1 is LNHDA and CDR2 SQIVND (reference sequence). In DNA, the CDR3 is TGTGCCAGTAGTATGGGGACAGGGGGCTCCTCTTTCTACGAGCAGTACTTC. Residues: CASSMGTGGSSFYEQYF.

This clone was seen just once. This sequence joins TRBV13 and TRBJ2-5; no clear D. The CDR3 extends over 13 amino acids. The germline V and J ends were trimmed by 5 bases and 4 bases, with 11 bases remaining between them. The germline CDR1 and CDR2 sequences are PRHDT and FYEKMQ (reference sequence). Here the CDR3 DNA reads TGTGCCAGCAGCGTAGCCCAGGCAGAGACCCAGTACTTC. Residues: CASSVAQAETQYF.

The chain joins TRBV27 to TRBJ2-1; 7 bases line up with TRBD1. The V gene end was trimmed by 3 bases and the J gene end by 0 bases; junction bases not matched to a gene: 2. This CDR3 has 15 residues. Germline CDR1 and CDR2: MNHEY and SMNVEV (reference sequence). CDR3 region: CASSFDRVSYNEQFF. CDR3 nucleotide sequence: TGTGCCAGCAGTTTCGACAGGGTCTCCTACAATGAGCAGTTCTTC.

A few counts support this clone. The chain links TRBV6-1 to TRBJ1-1, with 9 positions matching TRBD1. CDR1 is MNHNS, CDR2 SASEGT, per germline. The V gene end was trimmed by 1 base and the J gene end by 11 bases; junction bases not matched to a gene: 8. This CDR3 has 14 amino acids. DNA for the CDR3: TGTGCCAGCAGTGAAGTACAGGGGGCGCGTAAGGCTTTCTTT. This gives the protein CASSEVQGARKAFF.

This chain uses TRBV18 with TRBJ1-1; no reliable D call. Between the trimmed V and J ends, which lost 2 bases and 3 bases, there was a span of 16 bases. The CDR3 spans 16 residues. Germline V gene sequence: CDR1 KGHSH, CDR2 LQKENI. The CDR3: CASSPMSGVVDTEAFF. CDR3 sequence (DNA): TGTGCCAGCTCACCAATGTCGGGAGTAGTGGACACTGAAGCTTTCTTT.

Only a few counts were recorded for this clone. V is TRBV4-1 and J is TRBJ2-1, with D perhaps matching TRBD1 (6 bases). Germline V CDR1 and CDR2: MGHRA, YSYEKL. The CDR3 runs to 16 residues. V shed 2 bases and J shed 1 base, with 12 bases lying between them. The CDR3 loop reads CASSQSRTASYNEQFF. The CDR3 DNA follows: TGCGCCAGCAGCCAATCGAGGACAGCTTCCTACAATGAGCAGTTCTTC.

The genes are TRBV5-1 and TRBJ2-3, with TRBD1 matching 9 bases. Germline V gene lookup returns CDR1 SGHRS and CDR2 YFSETQ. Trimming removed 3 bases from V and 2 bases from J; junction bases left unmatched: 4. The CDR3 has 15 residues. In DNA, the CDR3 is TGCGCCAGCAGCTCGGGGACAGGGACCACAGATACGCAGTATTTT. Protein: CASSSGTGTTDTQYF.

The gene calls are TRBV3-1 (or the pseudogene TRBV3-2) and TRBJ1-1; 7 positions match TRBD1. From germline, CDR1 is LGHDT and CDR2 YNNKEL (reference sequence). The V gene end was trimmed by 3 bases and the J gene end by 1 base; junction bases not matched to a gene: 5. The CDR3 consists of 15 residues. CDR3 nucleotides: TGTGCCAGCAGCCAGGGACAGACCGGGAACACTGAAGCTTTCTTT. Translated, it gives CASSQGQTGNTEAFF.

The V call is TRBV4-1, the J call TRBJ1-1; no reliable D call. The V and J ends lost 4 bases and 3 bases respectively, with 12 bases between them. The CDR3 has 14 residues. From germline, CDR1 is MGHRA and CDR2 YSYEKL. In DNA form, the CDR3 reads TGCGCCAGCAGCCTAGGTGTCGCGGACACTGAAGCTTTCTTT. This encodes CASSLGVADTEAFF.

The chain combines TRBV12-3 or TRBV12-4 with TRBJ2-7; the match to TRBD1 covers 8 bases. The CDR3 sequence is 12 residues long. V was clipped by 5 bases and J by 10 bases; unmatched bases: 7. CDR3: CASSKGQAKQYF. The CDR3 DNA follows: TGTGCCAGCAGTAAGGGACAGGCGAAACAGTACTTC.

The genes are TRBV7-3 and TRBJ2-5, with 7 bases aligning to TRBD1. Trimming cost V 5 bases and J 2 bases; bases outside gene matches: 2. This CDR3 spans 13 amino acids. Germline V CDR1 and CDR2: SGHTA, FQGTGA. CDR3 region: CASSRTGQETQYF. CDR3 nucleotide sequence: TGTGCCAGCAGCCGGACAGGTCAAGAGACCCAGTACTTC. The complete variable domain, with remaining parts taken from reference TRBV7-3 and TRBJ2-5, reads GAGVSQTPSNKVTEKGKYVELRCDPISGHTALYWYRQSLGQGPEFLIYFQGTGAADDSGLPNDRFFAVRPEGSVSTLKIQRTERGDSAVYLCASSRTGQETQYFGPGTRLLVL.

This chain uses TRBV7-2 with TRBJ2-7, with TRBD1 matching over 8 bases. V dropped 1 base and J dropped 3; count of bases not matched to a gene: 8. The CDR3 contains 16 residues. Germline V lookup: CDR1 SGHTA, CDR2 FQGNSA. The CDR3 bases are TGTGCCAGCAGCTTAGGTGCCTCAGGGGGCCTCTACGAGCAGTACTTC. Residues: CASSLGASGGLYEQYF. The variable domain in full, with the rest retrieved from reference TRBV7-2 and TRBJ2-7, is GAGVSQSPSNKVTEKGKDVELRCDPISGHTALYWYRQSLGQGLEFLIYFQGNSAPDKSGLPSDRFSAERTGGSVSTLTIQRTQQEDSAVYLCASSLGASGGLYEQYFGPGTRLTVT.

The chain has TRBV5-4 and TRBJ2-1; D ambiguous. Germline V gives CDR1 SGHNT, CDR2 YYREEE (reference sequence). V was pared by 3 bases and J by 1 base, with 20 bases between. CDR3 length: 18 amino acids. The CDR3 loop is CASSYDYYRAESYNEQFF. The CDR3 DNA sequence: TGTGCCAGCAGCTACGATTATTACAGAGCTGAGTCCTACAATGAGCAGTTCTTC.

The chain uses TRBV5-5 and TRBJ1-1; 9 bases line up with TRBD1. The length of the CDR3 is 14 residues. The germline V gene has CDR1 SGHKS and CDR2 YYEKEE (reference sequence). J was trimmed by 0 bases and V by 6 bases; bases with no gene match: 3. The CDR3, as DNA: TGTGCCAGCAAGGGACAGGGTTTGAACACTGAAGCTTTCTTT. Encoded protein: CASKGQGLNTEAFF.

The count of this clone is one. V is TRBV29-1 and J is TRBJ2-7; 9 bases agree with TRBD2. V gave up 6 bases and J gave up 3 bases; unmatched junction bases: 9. From germline, CDR1 is SQVTM and CDR2 ANQGSEA. The length of the CDR3 is 14 residues. CDR3 sequence (DNA): TGCAGCGTGGTCCCCGGGACTAGCCGCTACGAGCAGTACTTC. Translation: CSVVPGTSRYEQYF.

This clone came up a few times. The chain combines TRBV27 with TRBJ1-1; D gene uncertain. The CDR3 spans 14 residues. The ends were cut back, 3 bases at V and 2 bases at J, with 10 bases in the middle. Germline V CDR1 and CDR2: MNHEY, SMNVEV (reference sequence). CDR3 protein: CASSLTGINTEAFF. The CDR3 coding sequence is TGTGCCAGCAGTTTGACCGGGATTAACACTGAAGCTTTCTTT.

The chain employs TRBV5-5 and TRBJ1-5; D ambiguous. The CDR3 contains 15 residues. CDR1 and CDR2 (germline): SGHKS, YYEKEE (reference sequence). Trimming pared 2 bases from V and 4 bases from J, leaving 13 bases between. CDR3 amino acids: CASSLTSGENQPQHF. The CDR3 DNA reads as TGTGCCAGCAGCTTAACGTCGGGAGAGAATCAGCCCCAGCATTTT. The full variable domain, rest sourced from reference TRBV5-5 and TRBJ1-5, is DAGVTQSPTHLIKTRGQQVTLRCSPISGHKSVSWYQQVLGQGPQFIFQYYEKEERGRGNFPDRFSARQFPNYSSELNVNALLLGDSALYLCASSLTSGENQPQHFGDGTRLSIL.

The genes are TRBV9 and TRBJ1-2, with D possibly being TRBD1 (6 bases). The CDR3 extends over 15 amino acids. Between the trimmed V and J ends, which lost 4 bases and 7 bases, there was a span of 20 bases. Germline CDR1 reads SGDLS; CDR2 reads YYNGEE. DNA of the CDR3: TGTGCCAGCAGCCCCAGACAGGACCCATCTGGTGGCTACACCTTC. This gives the protein CASSPRQDPSGGYTF.

The genes are TRBV27 and TRBJ1-3; perhaps TRBD1 as D (6 bases). Germline lookup yields CDR1 MNHEY and CDR2 SMNVEV (reference sequence). Trimming stripped 2 bases from V and 4 bases from J, with 12 bases between. There are 15 residues in the CDR3. CDR3 protein: CASSLLGGAGNTIYF. DNA for the CDR3: TGTGCCAGCAGTTTACTTGGGGGCGCGGGAAACACCATATATTTT.

The gene calls are TRBV30 and TRBJ2-7; TRBD1 aligns across 7 bases. The CDR3 covers 14 residues. V was clipped by 0 bases and J by 3 bases; unmatched bases: 5. Germline lookup yields CDR1 GTSNPN and CDR2 SVGIG (reference sequence). CDR3 residues: CAWSVGQNFYEQYF. In DNA form, the CDR3 reads TGTGCCTGGAGTGTGGGACAGAACTTCTACGAGCAGTACTTC.

V usage is TRBV28 and J usage is TRBJ2-7; 11 nucleotides match TRBD2. The CDR3 runs to 15 residues. The V and J ends lost 7 bases and 2 bases, in that order; junction bases with no gene match: 7. From germline, CDR1 is MDHEN and CDR2 SYDVKM. The CDR3 protein is CASNPTSGKAYEQYF. CDR3 DNA sequence: TGTGCCAGCAATCCGACTAGCGGGAAAGCCTACGAGCAGTACTTC.

V and J are TRBV10-3 and TRBJ2-4; D is possibly TRBD2 (5 bases). Germline V lookup: CDR1 ENHRY, CDR2 SYGVKD. V lost 6 bases, J lost 3 bases, and 9 bases lay in between. The length of the CDR3 is 13 residues. CDR3 protein: CAIRGEGKNIQYF. CDR3 DNA sequence: TGTGCCATCAGGGGAGAGGGCAAAAACATTCAGTACTTC.

The chain uses TRBV5-4 and TRBJ2-5; 7 bases fit TRBD1. This CDR3 comprises 14 residues. Germline trimming cut 4 bases from V and 0 bases from J; bases unmatched to any gene: 3. Germline V gene sequence: CDR1 SGHNT, CDR2 YYREEE (reference sequence). The CDR3 coding sequence is TGTGCCAGCAGCCCGGGACAGAACCAAGAGACCCAGTACTTC. It translates to CASSPGQNQETQYF. The entire variable domain, with the rest obtained from reference TRBV5-4 and TRBJ2-5, is as follows: ETGVTQSPTHLIKTRGQQVTLRCSSQSGHNTVSWYQQALGQGPQFIFQYYREEENGRGNFPPRFSGLQFPNYSSELNVNALELDDSALYLCASSPGQNQETQYFGPGTRLLVL.

This clone showed up just once. The V and J genes are TRBV28 and TRBJ2-3, with D possibly being TRBD2 (6 bases). The CDR3 runs to 13 residues. V was cut by 5 bases and J by 7 bases, with 13 bases left in between. Per germline, CDR1 MDHEN and CDR2 SYDVKM. The CDR3 nucleotides are TGTGCCAGCAGTCCGGGGACTGCCTATACGCAGTATTTT. Translating it yields CASSPGTAYTQYF.

The chain couples TRBV6-1 to TRBJ1-2; 8 bases agree with TRBD1. The V segment lost 2 bases and the J segment 6 bases; nucleotides outside the gene matches: 5. Germline CDR1 MNHNS, CDR2 SASEGT. This CDR3 comprises 14 residues. This chain's CDR3 is CASSELRDRNGYTF. In DNA, the CDR3 is TGTGCCAGCAGTGAACTCCGGGACAGGAATGGCTACACCTTC.